This TCR beta chain was captured in a study of T-cell memory formation after mild COVID-19. This clonotype was seen a few times. The germline CDR1 and CDR2 sequences are MNHNS and SASEGT. Trimming removed 4 bases from V and 4 bases from J; junction bases left unmatched: 3. The CDR3 length is 13 residues. TCRdb reanalysed the 5' RACE reads using MiXCR and keeps one entry per CDR3 protein. The sample records some 120,000 distinct CDR3 sequences, more than 15% being singletons. The sequencing input was PBMCs or a T cell subset sorted from them (not recorded which). The clonotype was recovered from an adult woman who had mild COVID-19 (a few samples of this study predate the infection). Cell type and time point are not known. The rearrangement joins TRBV6-1 to TRBJ2-7; 8 positions agree with TRBD2. DNA for the CDR3: TGTGCCAGCAGTGCGGGGGGGCCGTACGAGCAGTACTTC. Protein sequence: CASSAGGPYEQYF.